The sequence of this TCR beta chain was determined in a study of blood T cells in healthy people across ages. At the level of the study: With template switching, about one barcoded beta molecule was captured per two T cells. Notes on the study in general: In these data, TCR beta diversity tracked strongly with naive T cell percentage.

Trimming at V came to 5 bases and at J to 11 bases, leaving 16 bases not matched to a gene. Per the germline V gene, CDR1 is DFQATT and CDR2 is SNEGSKA (reference sequence). CDR3 length equals 14 residues. Peripheral blood, about 10 milliliters per donor, was collected. PCR was performed a second time for roughly 7 to 11 cycles using a sample-barcoded 5' primer and a J-beta primer mix. A single record per CDR3 protein comes from TCRdb applying MiXCR to the 5' RACE reads. This table has hundreds of thousands of distinct CDR3 sequences, more than 45% appearing once. Worth noting for this clonotype: Its antigen is undetermined.

This receptor was obtained from a man younger than 45 in good health. This chain uses TRBV20-1 with TRBJ2-5, with 8 bases that match TRBD1. The sample comprised blood. The CDR3 region is CSAHPGGPIREQYF. The CDR3 region has the DNA TGCAGTGCTCATCCAGGGGGCCCCATACGGGAGCAGTACTTC.